Sequencing of this T cell receptor (beta chain) was carried out in a study of T cell responses to AZD1222 COVID-19 vaccine (dated by TCRdb to about 2021). For context, the study as a whole: AZD1222 recipients with second doses at about 4 weeks or about 12 weeks were pooled, because spike-specific TCR depth and breadth did not differ between schedules. TCR sequencing was performed for more than 230 trial participants, of whom 207 were given two doses of AZD1222 and some 26 were given two doses of MenACWY control vaccine. Trial participants were enrolled by age into 18-55, 56-69 and 70-plus year subgroups, with about 150, 28 and 57 TCR-sequenced participants respectively.

CDR3 length: 16 amino acids, cysteine to phenylalanine. Only the CDR3 DNA stays, 48 bases, in frame from base 1. Germline trimming: 6 bases from V, 1 base from J; junction bases outside gene matches: 10. CDR1 MDHEN and CDR2 SYDVKM are derived from the germline V gene. The time point label on this specimen signifies: baseline before first vaccination. Vaccinee samples were obtained from the UK trials COV001 and COV002, which included a single-blind randomized controlled phase 2/3 trial of AZD1222 (ChAdOx1 nCoV-19) in healthy adults. For TCRbeta chain sequencing, PBMC samples from trial participants were taken at day 0 and at day 28 after the second dose. Study-wide conclusions, independent of this receptor: A significant rise in spike-specific TCR breadth and depth was observed after two AZD1222 doses relative to day 0 and relative to MenACWY recipients. Conclusions about previously exposed vaccinees were limited because only a handful of AZD1222 recipients were SARS-CoV-2 seropositive at baseline. Reportedly, almost half of the unique spike-specific TCRs recognized epitopes lying outside the regions that are mutated in the B.1.351 and B.1.1.7 variants. Because no day 14 peak-response samples were available, repertoires were characterized only after the peak T cell response. Participants were mostly white British and included more females than males, and it was suggested by the authors that clonal diversity may have been underestimated. The 56-69-year group was small, and its depth increase did not reach significance, likely because of low power. CD4 TCRs associated with the vaccine covered the entire spike protein, and the dominant responses were in regions 160-218 and 743-854.

This clone was recorded once. Its recognized antigen is unknown. No base qualities exist here, and no much larger clone lies one base off it. The CDR3 regions of human TCRbeta chains were analyzed by immunosequencing. Per the authors' processing: Repertoire TCRs were checked for matches against a reference library of SARS-CoV-2-specific TCRs that had been generated using the MIRA antigen-specificity platform. Breadth was defined as the fraction of unique TCRs that were SARS-CoV-2-associated, and depth was defined as the fraction of total T cells that were SARS-CoV-2-associated. Using the MIRA data, each spike-specific TCR was mapped to the spike region that the TCR reacts to and placed in a CD4 or CD8 class. Log10-transformed breadth and depth values were compared by one-way ANOVA with Sidak's multiple comparisons tests. TCRdb provides this immuneACCESS table in a form limited to in-frame rearrangements. Some clones are lacking; in checked studies, under half of them reflect an unresolved V gene, and why the rest are absent is not known. The V and J calls and the clone size are those of that table, but D and trimming were determined from the DNA. A total of approximately 100,000 clones appear in this sample, around nine tenths of them only once. The ten largest clones capture less than 15% of the sample.

The sequence was obtained from an adult in good health. The chain joins TRBV28 to TRBJ1-1, with 8 middle bases fitting TRBD1. The sequencing here drew on peripheral blood, taken on day 0 of AZD1222 vaccination. In nucleotides, the sequence is TGTGCCAGCAGCGAGGACAGGGTGGGTGGGAACACTGAAGCTTTCTTT. Its translation is CASSEDRVGGNTEAFF.